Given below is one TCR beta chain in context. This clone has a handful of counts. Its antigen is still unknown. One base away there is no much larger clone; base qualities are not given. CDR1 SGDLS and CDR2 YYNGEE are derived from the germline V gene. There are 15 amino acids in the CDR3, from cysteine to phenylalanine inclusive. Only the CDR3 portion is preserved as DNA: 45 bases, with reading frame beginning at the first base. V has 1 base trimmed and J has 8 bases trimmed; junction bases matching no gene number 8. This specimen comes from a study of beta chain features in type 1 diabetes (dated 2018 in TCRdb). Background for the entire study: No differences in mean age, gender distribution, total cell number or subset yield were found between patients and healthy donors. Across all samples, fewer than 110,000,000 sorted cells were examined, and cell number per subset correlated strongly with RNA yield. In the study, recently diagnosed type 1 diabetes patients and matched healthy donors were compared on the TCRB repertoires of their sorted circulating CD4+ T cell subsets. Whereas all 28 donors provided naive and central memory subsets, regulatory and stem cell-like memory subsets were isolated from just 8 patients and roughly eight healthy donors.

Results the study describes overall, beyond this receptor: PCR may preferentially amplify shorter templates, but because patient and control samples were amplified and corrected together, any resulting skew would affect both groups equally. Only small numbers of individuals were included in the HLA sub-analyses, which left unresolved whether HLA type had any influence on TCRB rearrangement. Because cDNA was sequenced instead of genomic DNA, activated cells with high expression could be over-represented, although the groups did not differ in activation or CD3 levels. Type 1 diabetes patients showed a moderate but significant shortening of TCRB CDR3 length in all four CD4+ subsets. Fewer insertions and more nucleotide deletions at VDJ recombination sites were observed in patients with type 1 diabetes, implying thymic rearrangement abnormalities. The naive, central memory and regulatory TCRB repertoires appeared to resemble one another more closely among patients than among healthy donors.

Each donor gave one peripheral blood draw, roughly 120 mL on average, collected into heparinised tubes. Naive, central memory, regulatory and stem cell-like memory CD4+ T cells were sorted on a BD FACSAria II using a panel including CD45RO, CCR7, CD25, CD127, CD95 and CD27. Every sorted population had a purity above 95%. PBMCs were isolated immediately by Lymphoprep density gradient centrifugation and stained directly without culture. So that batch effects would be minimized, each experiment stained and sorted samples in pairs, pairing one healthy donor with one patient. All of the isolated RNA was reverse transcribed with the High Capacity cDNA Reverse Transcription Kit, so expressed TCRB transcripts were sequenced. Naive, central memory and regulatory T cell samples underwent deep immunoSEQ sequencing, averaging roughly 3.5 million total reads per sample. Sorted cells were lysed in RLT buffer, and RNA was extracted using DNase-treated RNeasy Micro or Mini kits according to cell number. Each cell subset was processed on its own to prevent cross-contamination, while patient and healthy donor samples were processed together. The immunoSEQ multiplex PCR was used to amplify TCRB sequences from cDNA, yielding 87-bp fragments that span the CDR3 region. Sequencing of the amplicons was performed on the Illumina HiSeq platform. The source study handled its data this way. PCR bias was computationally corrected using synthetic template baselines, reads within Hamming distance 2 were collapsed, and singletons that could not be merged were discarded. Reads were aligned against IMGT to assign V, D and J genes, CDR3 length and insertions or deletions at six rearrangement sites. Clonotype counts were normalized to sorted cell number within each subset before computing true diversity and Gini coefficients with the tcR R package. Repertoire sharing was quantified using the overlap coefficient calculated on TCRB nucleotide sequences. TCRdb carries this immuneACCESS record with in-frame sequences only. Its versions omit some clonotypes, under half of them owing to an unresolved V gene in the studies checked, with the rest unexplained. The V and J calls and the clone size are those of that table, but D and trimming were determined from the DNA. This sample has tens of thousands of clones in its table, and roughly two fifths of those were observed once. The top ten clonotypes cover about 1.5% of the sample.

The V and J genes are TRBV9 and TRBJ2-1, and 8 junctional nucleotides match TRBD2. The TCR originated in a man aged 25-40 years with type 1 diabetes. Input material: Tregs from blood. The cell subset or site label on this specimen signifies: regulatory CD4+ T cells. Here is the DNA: TGTGCCAGCAGCGTATCCCAGCGGGAGTTCGATGAGCAGTTCTTC. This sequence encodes CASSVSQREFDEQFF.